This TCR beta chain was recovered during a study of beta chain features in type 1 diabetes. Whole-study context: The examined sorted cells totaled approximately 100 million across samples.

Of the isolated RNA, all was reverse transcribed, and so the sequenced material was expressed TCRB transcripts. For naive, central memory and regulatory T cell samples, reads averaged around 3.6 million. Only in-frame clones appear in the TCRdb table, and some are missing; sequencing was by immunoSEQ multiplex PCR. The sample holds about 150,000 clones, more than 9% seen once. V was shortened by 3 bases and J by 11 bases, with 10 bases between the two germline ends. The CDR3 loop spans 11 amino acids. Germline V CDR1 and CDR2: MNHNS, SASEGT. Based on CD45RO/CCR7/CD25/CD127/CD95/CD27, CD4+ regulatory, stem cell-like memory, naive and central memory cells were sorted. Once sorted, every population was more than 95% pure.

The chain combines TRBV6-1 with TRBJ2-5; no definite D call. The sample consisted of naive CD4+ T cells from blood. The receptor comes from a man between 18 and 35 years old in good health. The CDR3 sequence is CASSDRALQYF. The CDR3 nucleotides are TGTGCCAGCAGTGACCGAGCACTTCAGTACTTC.